Here is one T cell receptor (beta chain) with its context. This CDR3 region has 13 residues. V was cut by 4 bases and J by 5 bases, with 9 bases left in between. In germline, CDR1 is SGHTS, CDR2 YDEGEE. As originally analysed: Estimates of nucleated cell counts were drawn from the amplification of reference gene primers. The method was immunoSEQ multiplex PCR; TCRdb's version includes in-frame clones alone and lacks a portion of them. The V and J calls and clone size are taken from that table; D and trimming were inferred from the DNA. The data show 150,000 to 200,000 clones, around 76% seen once. The sample is drawn from a study of blood T cell repertoires in COVID-19. Study-level background: T cells, B-cell-depleted T cells, or PBMCs supplied cDNA or gDNA.

Self-reported history from a screening survey and questionnaire set each donor's cohort. Source material: PBMCs or T cells enriched from blood (not recorded which). V is TRBV5-8 and J is TRBJ2-2, with D perhaps TRBD2 (5 bases). The TCR comes from a woman in her forties or fifties with acute COVID-19. CDR3 amino acids: CASSRGLTGELFF. Here the CDR3 DNA reads TGTGCCAGCAGCCGCGGACTTACCGGGGAGCTGTTTTTT.